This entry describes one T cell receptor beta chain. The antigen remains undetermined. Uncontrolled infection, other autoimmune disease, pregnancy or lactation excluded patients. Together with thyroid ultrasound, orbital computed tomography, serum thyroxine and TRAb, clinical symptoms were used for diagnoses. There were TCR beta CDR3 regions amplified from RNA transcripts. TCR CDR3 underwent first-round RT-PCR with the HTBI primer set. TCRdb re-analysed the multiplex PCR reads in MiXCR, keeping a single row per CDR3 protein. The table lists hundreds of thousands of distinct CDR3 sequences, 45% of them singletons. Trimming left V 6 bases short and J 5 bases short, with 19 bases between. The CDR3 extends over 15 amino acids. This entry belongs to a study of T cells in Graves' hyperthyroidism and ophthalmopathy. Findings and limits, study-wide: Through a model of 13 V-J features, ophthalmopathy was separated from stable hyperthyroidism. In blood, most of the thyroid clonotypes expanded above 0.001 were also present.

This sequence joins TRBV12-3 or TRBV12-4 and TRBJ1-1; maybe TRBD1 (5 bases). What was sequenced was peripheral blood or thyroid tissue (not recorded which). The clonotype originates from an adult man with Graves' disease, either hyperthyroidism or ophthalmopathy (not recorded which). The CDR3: CASSPYPGPVTEAFF. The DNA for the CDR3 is TGTGCCAGCAGCCCCTACCCAGGGCCCGTAACTGAAGCTTTCTTT.